The next 32 T cell receptor beta chains were all read from a single sample in a study of vaccination effects on CD4 cells after COVID-19. Method: immunoSEQ multiplex PCR; TCRdb's copy keeps in-frame clones and lacks some. The profile covers tens of thousands of clones, with approximately 73% appearing a single time and approximately 2% taken by the ten largest. CD4+ T cells were isolated after roughly nine days of culture. Either the mRNA-1273 or the BNT162b2 vaccine was given to participants as two doses. No antigen is known for these receptors. Material: CD4+ T cells from PBMCs cultured without peptide, obtained after COVID-19 vaccination. These receptor sequences come from a human donor who received a COVID-19 vaccine.

This sequence joins TRBV7-8 and TRBJ1-3, with D possibly being TRBD1 (5 bases). CDR1 is SGHVS, CDR2 FQNEAQ, per germline. The CDR3 has 17 amino acids. V lost 3 bases to trimming and J lost 0 bases, with 15 bases between them. The CDR3 sequence is CASSFTHGGGSGNTIYF. CDR3 coding DNA: TGTGCCAGCAGCTTCACCCACGGTGGGGGCTCTGGAAACACCATATATTTT.

This clone was observed a handful of times. This sequence joins TRBV28 and TRBJ2-3; TRBD2 aligns across 14 bases. Per the germline V gene, CDR1 is MDHEN and CDR2 is SYDVKM. This CDR3 is 16 amino acids long. V trimming: 6 bases; J trimming: 5 bases; junction bases outside the gene matches: 7. The CDR3 sequence is CASSPTSGGAIDTQYF. The CDR3 nucleotides read TGTGCCAGCAGCCCGACTAGCGGGGGGGCCATAGATACGCAGTATTTT.

This sequence joins TRBV4-3 and TRBJ1-2, with D uncertain. V lost 0 bases and J lost 4, with 6 bases in between. Germline CDR1 LGHNA, CDR2 YSLEER. CDR3 length equals 13 residues. Here the CDR3 DNA reads TGCGCCAGCAGCCAAGATCTTACCTATGGCTACACCTTC. This gives the protein CASSQDLTYGYTF.

This chain connects TRBV28 to TRBJ1-6, with D perhaps matching TRBD1 (6 bases). The CDR3 totals 17 residues. Germline assignment: CDR1 MDHEN and CDR2 SYDVKM. The germline V and J ends were trimmed by 3 bases and 2 bases, with 14 bases remaining between them. The CDR3 is CASSLEQGRTYNSPLHF. The CDR3 DNA reads TGTGCCAGCAGTTTGGAGCAGGGGAGGACCTATAATTCACCCCTCCACTTT.

V gene TRBV9 combines with J gene TRBJ2-5, with D uncertain. Trimming cost V 4 bases and J 5 bases, with 15 bases left between them. CDR1 SGDLS and CDR2 YYNGEE come from the germline V gene. This CDR3 is built from 14 residues. CDR3 in amino acids: CASSPRWASETQYF. For the CDR3, the DNA is TGTGCCAGCAGCCCACGTTGGGCGTCGGAGACCCAGTACTTC.

This sequence joins TRBV27 and TRBJ1-1; D gene unclear. Germline CDR1 reads MNHEY; CDR2 reads SMNVEV (reference sequence). The CDR3 has 14 residues. Trimming cost V 6 bases and J 1 base, with 12 bases left between them. In nucleotides, the CDR3 is TGTGCCAGCAGGGCCATACTATCGAACACTGAAGCTTTCTTT. It specifies CASRAILSNTEAFF.

The chain joins TRBV5-4 to TRBJ1-1, with TRBD1 matching over 11 bases. The CDR3 length is 16 residues. The germline V gene encodes CDR1 SGHNT and CDR2 YYREEE (reference sequence). V dropped 3 bases and J dropped 4; count of bases not matched to a gene: 8. In nucleotides, the CDR3 is TGTGCCAGCAGCTCCAAAATCGGGACAGGGGGCACTGAAGCTTTCTTT. Translating it yields CASSSKIGTGGTEAFF.

In its sample, this clone was seen a few times. J is TRBJ2-1 and V is TRBV21-1; TRBD1 is the table's D call and was not checked against the DNA. TRBV21-1 represents a pseudogene. CDR3 length: 15 residues. CDR3 in DNA: TGTGCCAGCAGCAACCACAGGGGGTACTACAATGAGCAGTTCTTC. Translation gives CASSNHRGYYNEQFF.

The chain carries TRBV28 and TRBJ1-2; 9 positions agree with TRBD1. V lost 4 bases to trimming and J lost 1 base; unmatched junction nucleotides: 10. This CDR3 comprises 17 residues. The germline V gene encodes CDR1 MDHEN and CDR2 SYDVKM. CDR3 nucleotide sequence: TGTGCCAGCAGTTCCTCCGGGACAGGGACCTTTAACTATGGCTACACCTTC. It encodes CASSSSGTGTFNYGYTF.

By share of the sample, this clone is medium-sized. This chain's CDR3 is CASRAGGNQPQHF. DNA of the CDR3: TGTGCCAGCAGAGCAGGGGGCAATCAGCCCCAGCATTTT. The J gene is TRBJ1-5, the V gene TRBV6-5, with D possibly matching TRBD1 (6 bases). Germline values: CDR1 MNHEY, CDR2 SVGAGI. The CDR3 runs to 13 residues. V shed 6 bases and J shed 2 bases, with 8 bases lying between them.

The V and J genes are TRBV19 and TRBJ1-3, with D hard to call. The V end was cut by 8 bases, the J end by 1 base, with 12 bases between. This CDR3 has 14 amino acids. Germline CDR1 LNHDA, CDR2 SQIVND (reference sequence). The CDR3 DNA is TGTGCCAGTGGGTCGACGGTTTCTGGAAACACCATATATTTT. Translating it yields CASGSTVSGNTIYF.

The rearrangement joins TRBV20-1 to TRBJ2-7, with D possibly being TRBD1 (6 bases). This CDR3 is built from 14 residues. Per the germline V gene, CDR1 is DFQATT and CDR2 is SNEGSKA (reference sequence). Trimming stripped 3 bases from V and 3 bases from J, with 15 bases between. The CDR3 sequence is CSASAGQMNYEQYV. As DNA, the CDR3 is TGCAGTGCTAGTGCAGGACAGATGAACTACGAGCAGTACGTC.

This chain joins TRBV19 and TRBJ1-5; D is unresolved. CDR3 size: 13 residues. The germline CDR1 and CDR2 sequences are LNHDA and SQIVND (reference sequence). Trimming took 9 bases from V and 3 from J, leaving 12 bases between them. CDR3 sequence (DNA): TGTGCCAGCAGTCCTAGCCTCAATCAGCCCCAGCATTTT. It encodes CASSPSLNQPQHF. The full variable domain, its missing parts supplied by reference TRBV19 and TRBJ1-5, is DGGITQSPKYLFRKEGQNVTLSCEQNLNHDAMYWYRQDPGQGLRLIYYSQIVNDFQKGDIAEGYSVSREKKESFPLTVTSAQKNPTAFYLCASSPSLNQPQHFGDGTRLSIL.

Only one count was recorded for this clone. In DNA form, the CDR3 reads TGCGCCAGCAGCCCGTCGAACACTGAAGCTTTCTTT. Amino acid sequence: CASSPSNTEAFF. The gene calls are TRBV4-1 and TRBJ1-1; D gene uncertain. Germline CDR1 is MGHRA and CDR2 is YSYEKL. CDR3 length: 12 amino acids. V lost 4 bases to trimming and J lost 1 base, with 4 bases between them.

This clone was recorded a few times. J is TRBJ1-4 and V is TRBV18; D is undetermined. Per germline, CDR1 KGHSH and CDR2 LQKENI. The CDR3 is 14 residues long. The germline V and J ends were trimmed by 3 bases and 10 bases, with 15 bases remaining between them. The CDR3 DNA reads as TGTGCCAGCTCACCGGAGGGCCTGGGCGCAAAACTGTTTTTT. Its translation: CASSPEGLGAKLFF.

The chain couples TRBV5-1 to TRBJ1-4, with D uncertain. The CDR3 length is 13 residues. Deletions cut 6 bases from V and 3 bases from J, with 9 bases between. Germline-derived CDR1 and CDR2 are SGHRS and YFSETQ. The CDR3 sequence is CASTRGANEKLFF. CDR3 bases: TGCGCCAGCACCCGTGGGGCTAATGAAAAACTGTTTTTT.

The rearrangement joins TRBV19 to TRBJ2-5; a possible D gene is TRBD1 (5 bases). Trimming took 3 bases from V and 7 from J, leaving 12 bases between them. This CDR3 has 13 amino acids. CDR1 LNHDA and CDR2 SQIVND come from the germline V gene (reference sequence). The CDR3 sequence is CASSIKGAPTQYF. In nucleotides, the CDR3 is TGTGCCAGTAGTATTAAAGGGGCCCCGACCCAGTACTTC.

This clone was picked up a small number of times. V usage is TRBV6-4 and J usage is TRBJ1-6; 8 nucleotides line up with TRBD1. CDR3 length equals 16 residues. Losses at the gene ends were 4 bases for V and 1 base for J; bases not matched to a gene: 3. CDR1 and CDR2 from the germline V gene are MRHNA and SNTAGT. DNA of the CDR3: TGTGCCAGCAGTGGGGACAGGCAGTCCTATAATTCACCCCTCCACTTT. It yields the protein CASSGDRQSYNSPLHF.

V and J are TRBV12-3 or TRBV12-4 and TRBJ1-2; possibly TRBD1 for D (5 bases). Trimming shortened V by 10 bases and J by 4 bases, and 16 bases separated the two germline ends. CDR3 size: 13 residues. CDR3 residues: CATGTPRAYGYTF. DNA for the CDR3: TGTGCCACCGGGACCCCTCGGGCCTATGGCTACACCTTC.

This sequence joins TRBV3-1 (or the pseudogene TRBV3-2) and TRBJ2-5; no definite D call. V lost 4 bases to trimming and J lost 9 bases, with 12 bases between them. This CDR3 region has 12 residues. Per germline, CDR1 LGHDT and CDR2 YNNKEL (reference sequence). In DNA, the CDR3 is TGTGCCAGCAGCCCAGCGTCCTGGTCCCAGTACTTC. Encoded protein: CASSPASWSQYF.

The chain couples TRBV3-1 (or the pseudogene TRBV3-2) to TRBJ1-2; D unresolved. Per the germline V gene, CDR1 is LGHDT and CDR2 is YNNKEL (reference sequence). This CDR3 has 16 amino acids. Trimming took 0 bases from V and 0 from J, leaving 11 bases between them. In nucleotides, the CDR3 is TGTGCCAGCAGCCAAGATCGGGCCAGCCCTAACTATGGCTACACCTTC. It codes for CASSQDRASPNYGYTF.

The chain combines TRBV5-6 with TRBJ2-5; 9 bases line up with TRBD2. V trimming: 2 bases; J trimming: 2 bases; junction bases outside the gene matches: 7. CDR1 and CDR2 from the germline V gene are SGHDT and YYEEEE. The CDR3 is 16 amino acids. This chain's CDR3 is CASSLGAGGRQETQYF. The CDR3 bases are TGTGCCAGCAGCTTAGGTGCGGGGGGGCGACAAGAGACCCAGTACTTC.

The J gene is TRBJ1-5, the V gene TRBV30; D gene uncertain. Trimming removed 1 base at V and 7 bases at J, with 11 bases between. Germline V gene data show CDR1 as GTSNPN and CDR2 as SVGIG (reference sequence). The length of the CDR3 is 13 residues. As DNA, the CDR3 is TGTGCCTGGAGTGGGACCCTGAACCAGCCCCAGCATTTT. Amino acids: CAWSGTLNQPQHF. The whole variable domain, filled in from reference TRBV30 and TRBJ1-5, reads SQTIHQWPATLVQPVGSPLSLECTVEGTSNPNLYWYRQAAGRGLQLLFYSVGIGQISSEVPQNLSASRPQDRQFILSSKKLLLSDSGFYLCAWSGTLNQPQHFGDGTRLSIL.

The rearrangement joins TRBV5-8 to TRBJ1-3, with D perhaps TRBD1 (5 bases). Germline lookup yields CDR1 SGHTS and CDR2 YDEGEE. This CDR3 comprises 14 residues. Trimming took off 5 bases at V and 0 bases at J, with 9 bases between the two ends. CDR3 loop: CASSSGTSGNTIYF. The CDR3 bases are TGTGCCAGCAGTTCCGGGACCTCTGGAAACACCATATATTTT. The full variable domain, with the rest looked up from reference TRBV5-8 and TRBJ1-3, is EAGVTQSPTHLIKTRGQQATLRCSPISGHTSVYWYQQALGLGLQFLLWYDEGEERNRGNFPPRFSGRQFPNYSSELNVNALELEDSALYLCASSSGTSGNTIYFGEGSWLTVV.

This sequence joins TRBV7-3 and TRBJ2-2; 7 bases line up with TRBD1. J lost 1 base, V lost 1 base, and 3 bases had no gene match. The CDR3 loop spans 16 amino acids. Per the germline V gene, CDR1 is SGHTA and CDR2 is FQGTGA. CDR3 sequence reads: CASSLIGTENTGELFF. The DNA of the CDR3 is TGTGCCAGCAGCTTAATAGGGACAGAGAACACCGGGGAGCTGTTTTTT.

This clone was recorded a few times. The chain employs TRBV5-1 and TRBJ1-6, with 7 bases matching TRBD1. After removal of 3 bases from V and 2 bases from J, the junction contained 8 bases not matched to a gene. This CDR3 is 17 amino acids long. CDR1 is SGHRS, CDR2 YFSETQ, per germline. Here the CDR3 reads CASSSPSGQTYNSPLHF. The DNA for the CDR3 is TGCGCCAGCAGCTCCCCCTCGGGACAGACCTATAATTCACCCCTCCACTTT.

V is TRBV2 and J is TRBJ1-2; D gene unclear. This CDR3 region has 11 residues. V lost 8 bases to trimming and J lost 5 bases, with 9 bases between them. Looked up from germline, CDR1 is SNHLY and CDR2 is FYNNEI. This CDR3 is CASQQIYGYTF. The CDR3 region has the DNA TGTGCCAGCCAACAGATTTATGGCTACACCTTC.

The chain carries TRBV29-1 and TRBJ1-2, with D hard to call. The germline V gene encodes CDR1 SQVTM and CDR2 ANQGSEA. The CDR3 runs to 13 residues. The V and J ends lost 7 bases and 2 bases respectively, with 14 bases between them. The CDR3: CSAQILQNYGYTF. The CDR3 coding sequence is TGCAGCGCTCAGATCTTGCAAAACTATGGCTACACCTTC.

The V gene is TRBV11-2, the J gene TRBJ1-5; TRBD1 aligns across 7 bases. Trimming cost V 2 bases and J 9 bases; bases outside gene matches: 10. The CDR3 loop spans 15 amino acids. Germline-derived CDR1 and CDR2 are SGHAT and FQNNGV. The CDR3 is CASSLSHRGDRPQHF. The CDR3, as DNA: TGTGCCAGCAGCTTATCCCACAGGGGAGACAGGCCCCAGCATTTT.

The V call is TRBV24-1, the J call TRBJ2-2; a possible D gene is TRBD1 (5 bases). The V gene's germline CDR1 is KGHDR and CDR2 SFDVKD. This CDR3 is built from 14 residues. With 5 bases removed from V and 0 bases from J, the gap between germline ends came to 6 bases. Here the CDR3 DNA reads TGTGCCACCAGTGGGGGCACGAACACCGGGGAGCTGTTTTTT. Its protein product is CATSGGTNTGELFF.

This clone was seen repeatedly, ten times or more. The rearrangement joins TRBV5-4 to TRBJ1-2, with 9 bases identical to TRBD1. CDR1 SGHNT and CDR2 YYREEE come from the germline V gene (reference sequence). The length of the CDR3 is 14 residues. With V trimmed by 4 bases and J by 2 bases, 3 bases remained unmatched. The CDR3 DNA reads TGTGCCAGCAGCCGGGACAGGGTGAACTATGGCTACACCTTC. Encoded protein: CASSRDRVNYGYTF.

The rearrangement joins TRBV11-2 to TRBJ1-2; 11 nucleotides agree with TRBD1. Germline trimming cut 3 bases from V and 7 bases from J; bases unmatched to any gene: 10. The CDR3 length is 16 residues. Looked up from germline, CDR1 is SGHAT and CDR2 is FQNNGV. This chain's CDR3 is CASSLGTGQGAAGYTF. CDR3 DNA sequence: TGTGCCAGCAGCTTGGGAACCGGACAGGGGGCGGCTGGCTACACCTTC. Using reference TRBV11-2 and TRBJ1-2 for the parts outside the CDR3, the full variable domain is EAGVAQSPRYKIIEKRQSVAFWCNPISGHATLYWYQQILGQGPKLLIQFQNNGVVDDSQLPKDRFSAERLKGVDSTLKIQPAKLEDSAVYLCASSLGTGQGAAGYTFGSGTRLTVV.